This T cell receptor (beta chain) was identified during a study of identical twins. Germline V CDR1 and CDR2: MDHEN, SYDVKM. The CDR3 loop spans 10 amino acids. This clonotype was picked up a small number of times. Its antigen is undetermined. Healthy Caucasian donors formed the entire cohort. Study-wide results and caveats: Reduced insertions were recorded for abundant cord blood beta clonotypes, with no such pattern in memory repertoires. For out-of-frame beta sequences, excess twin sharing was weaker.

Each CDR3 protein is one row after TCRdb ran MiXCR on the 5' RACE reads. The sample lists approximately 690,000 distinct CDR3 sequences, 5.5% to 6.5% occurring once. The chain uses TRBV28 and TRBJ2-3; D unresolved. Sequencing was done on a sample of naive T cells sorted from blood. This clonotype was sampled from a man aged 18 to 35 in good health. This chain's CDR3 is CAWGVDTQYF. In nucleotides, the CDR3 is TGTGCTTGGGGTGTAGATACGCAGTATTTT.